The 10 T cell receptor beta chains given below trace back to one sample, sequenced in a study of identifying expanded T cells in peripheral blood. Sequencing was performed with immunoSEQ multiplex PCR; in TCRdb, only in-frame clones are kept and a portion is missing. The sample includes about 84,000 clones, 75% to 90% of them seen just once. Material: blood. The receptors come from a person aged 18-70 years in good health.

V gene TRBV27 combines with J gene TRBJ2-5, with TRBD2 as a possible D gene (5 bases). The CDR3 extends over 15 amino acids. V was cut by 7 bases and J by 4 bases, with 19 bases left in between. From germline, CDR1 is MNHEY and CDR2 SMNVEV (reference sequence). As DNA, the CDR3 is TGTGCCAGCAATCATATTGGAGGACGGGTAGAGACCCAGTACTTC. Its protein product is CASNHIGGRVETQYF.

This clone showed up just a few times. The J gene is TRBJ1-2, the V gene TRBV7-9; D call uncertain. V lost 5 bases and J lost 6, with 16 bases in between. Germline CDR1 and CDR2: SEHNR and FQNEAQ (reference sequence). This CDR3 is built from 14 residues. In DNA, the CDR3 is TGTGCCAGCAGCCCGTCTTACGGTTGGGATGGCTACACCTTC. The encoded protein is CASSPSYGWDGYTF.

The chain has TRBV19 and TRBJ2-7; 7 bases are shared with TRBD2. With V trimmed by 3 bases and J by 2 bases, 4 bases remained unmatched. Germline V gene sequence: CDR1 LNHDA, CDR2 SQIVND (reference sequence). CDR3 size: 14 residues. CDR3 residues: CASSITSATYEQYF. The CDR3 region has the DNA TGTGCCAGTAGTATTACTAGCGCTACCTACGAGCAGTACTTC.

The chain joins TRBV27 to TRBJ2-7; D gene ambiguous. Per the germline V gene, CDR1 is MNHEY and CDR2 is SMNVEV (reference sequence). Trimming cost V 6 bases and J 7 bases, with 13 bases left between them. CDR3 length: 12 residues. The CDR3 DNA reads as TGTGCCAGCAGCTTGGGGTTCGGAGAGCAGTACTTC. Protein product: CASSLGFGEQYF.

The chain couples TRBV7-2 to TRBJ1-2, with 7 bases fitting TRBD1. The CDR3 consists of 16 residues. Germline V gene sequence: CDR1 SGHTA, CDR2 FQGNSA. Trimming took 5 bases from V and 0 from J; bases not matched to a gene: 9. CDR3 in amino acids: CASSQSLGGSNYGYTF. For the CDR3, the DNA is TGTGCCAGCAGCCAATCGTTAGGGGGCTCTAACTATGGCTACACCTTC.

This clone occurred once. The CDR3 DNA follows: TGTGCCAGCAGCTCGGCAGGGACAGGGTATTCACCCCTCCACTTT. Translating gives CASSSAGTGYSPLHF. This rearrangement joins TRBV11-2 to TRBJ1-6, with 9 bases lining up with TRBD1. The CDR3 loop spans 15 amino acids. Trimming cost V 4 bases and J 8 bases; bases outside gene matches: 6. From germline, CDR1 is SGHAT and CDR2 FQNNGV.

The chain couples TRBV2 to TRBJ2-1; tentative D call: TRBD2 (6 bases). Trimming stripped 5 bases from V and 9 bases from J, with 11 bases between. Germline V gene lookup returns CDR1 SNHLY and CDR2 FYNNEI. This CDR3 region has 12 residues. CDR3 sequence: CASSILAIEQFF. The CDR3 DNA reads TGTGCCAGCAGTATCCTAGCGATTGAGCAGTTCTTC.

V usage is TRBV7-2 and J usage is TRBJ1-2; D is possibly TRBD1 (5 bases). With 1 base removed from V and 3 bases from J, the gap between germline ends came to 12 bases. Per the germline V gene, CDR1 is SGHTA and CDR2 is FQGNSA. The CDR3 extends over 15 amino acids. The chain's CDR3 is CASSLGPDSHYGYTF. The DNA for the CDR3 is TGTGCCAGCAGCTTAGGGCCTGACAGCCACTATGGCTACACCTTC.

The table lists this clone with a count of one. The CDR3 sequence is CASRGQEETQYF. CDR3 in DNA: TGTGCCAGCAGGGGACAGGAGGAGACCCAGTACTTC. This rearrangement joins TRBV2 to TRBJ2-5; 8 bases align to TRBD1. Germline V CDR1 and CDR2: SNHLY, FYNNEI. The CDR3 is 12 amino acids. The V gene end was trimmed by 6 bases and the J gene end by 5 bases; junction bases not matched to a gene: 2. The entire variable domain, with the rest obtained from reference TRBV2 and TRBJ2-5, is as follows: EPEVTQTPSHQVTQMGQEVILRCVPISNHLYFYWYRQILGQKVEFLVSFYNNEISEKSEIFDDQFSVERPDGSNFTLKIRSTKLEDSAMYFCASRGQEETQYFGPGTRLLVL.

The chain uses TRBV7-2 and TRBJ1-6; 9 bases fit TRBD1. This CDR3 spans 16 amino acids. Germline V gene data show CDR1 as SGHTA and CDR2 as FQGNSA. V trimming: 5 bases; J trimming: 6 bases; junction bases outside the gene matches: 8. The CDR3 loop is CASSPRQTGGNSPLHF. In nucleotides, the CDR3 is TGTGCCAGCAGCCCTCGCCAGACAGGGGGTAATTCACCCCTCCACTTT.